This TCR beta chain was sequenced during a study of T cell changes during pregnancy in multiple sclerosis. Method: immunoSEQ multiplex PCR; TCRdb's copy keeps in-frame clones and lacks some. The sample holds fewer than 45,000 clones, 90% seen once. The CDR3 is made up of 15 amino acids. Looked up from germline, CDR1 is ENHRY and CDR2 is SYGVKD. Trimming shortened V by 7 bases and J by 0 bases, and 13 bases separated the two germline ends. The specimen was CD8+ T cells from peripheral blood mononuclear cells, collected in the first trimester of pregnancy. The genes are TRBV10-3 and TRBJ1-3; weak D call: TRBD1 (6 bases). This receptor was taken from a female donor with multiple sclerosis, enrolled in a pregnancy study. For the CDR3, the DNA is TGTGCCATCATCATGGACAGCTCCTCTGGAAACACCATATATTTT. Translating gives CAIIMDSSSGNTIYF.